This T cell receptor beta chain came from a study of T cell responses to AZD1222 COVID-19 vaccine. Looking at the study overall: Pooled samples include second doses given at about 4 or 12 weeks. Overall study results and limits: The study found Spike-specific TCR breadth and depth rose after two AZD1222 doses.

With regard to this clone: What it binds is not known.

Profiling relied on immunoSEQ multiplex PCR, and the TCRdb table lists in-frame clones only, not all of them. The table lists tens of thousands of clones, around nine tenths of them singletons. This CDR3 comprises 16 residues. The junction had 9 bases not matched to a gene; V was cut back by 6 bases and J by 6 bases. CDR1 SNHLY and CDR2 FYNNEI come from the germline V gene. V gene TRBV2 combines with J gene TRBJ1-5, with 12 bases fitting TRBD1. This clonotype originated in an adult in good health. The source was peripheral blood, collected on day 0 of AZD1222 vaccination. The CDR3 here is CASSPGTGGNGQPQHF. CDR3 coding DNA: TGTGCCAGCAGCCCGGGGACAGGGGGCAACGGTCAGCCCCAGCATTTT. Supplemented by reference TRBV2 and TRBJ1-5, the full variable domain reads EPEVTQTPSHQVTQMGQEVILRCVPISNHLYFYWYRQILGQKVEFLVSFYNNEISEKSEIFDDQFSVERPDGSNFTLKIRSTKLEDSAMYFCASSPGTGGNGQPQHFGDGTRLSIL.